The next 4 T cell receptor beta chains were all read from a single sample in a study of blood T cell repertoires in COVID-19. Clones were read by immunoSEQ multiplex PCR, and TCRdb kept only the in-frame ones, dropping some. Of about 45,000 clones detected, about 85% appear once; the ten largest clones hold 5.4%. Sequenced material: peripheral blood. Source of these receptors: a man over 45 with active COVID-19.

CDR3 protein: CASKGDGLDQHF. CDR3 coding DNA: TGTGCCAGCAAGGGGGATGGGCTGGATCAGCATTTT. V gene TRBV2 combines with J gene TRBJ1-5; tentatively, D is TRBD1 (6 bases). Trimming removed 7 bases from V and 13 bases from J, with 17 bases in between. Germline V CDR1 and CDR2: SNHLY, FYNNEI. The CDR3 loop spans 12 amino acids.

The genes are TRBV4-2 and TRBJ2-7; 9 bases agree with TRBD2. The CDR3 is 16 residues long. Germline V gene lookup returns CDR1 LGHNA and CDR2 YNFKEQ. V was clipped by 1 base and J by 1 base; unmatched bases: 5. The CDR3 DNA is TGTGCCAGCAGCCAAGTGGGGCTAGCGGGGTCCTACGAGCAGTACTTC. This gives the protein CASSQVGLAGSYEQYF.

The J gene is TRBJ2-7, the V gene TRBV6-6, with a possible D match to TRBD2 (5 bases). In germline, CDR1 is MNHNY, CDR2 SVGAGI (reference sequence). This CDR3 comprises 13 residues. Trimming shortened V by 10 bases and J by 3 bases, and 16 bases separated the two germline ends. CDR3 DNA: TGTGCCATCCGGTTGGGTGGAGGCTACGAGCAGTACTTC. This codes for CAIRLGGGYEQYF.

DNA of the CDR3: TGCGCCAGCAGCCTTACCGGGACAGGGGGGATAGGGGAGCTGTTTTTT. This codes for CASSLTGTGGIGELFF. The chain links TRBV5-1 to TRBJ2-2; 11 bases match TRBD1. Trimming at V came to 4 bases and at J to 8 bases, leaving 10 bases not matched to a gene. Germline-derived CDR1 and CDR2 are SGHRS and YFSETQ. The CDR3 loop spans 16 amino acids.